Here is one T cell receptor beta chain with its context. The antigen remains undetermined. The sorted libraries were made from 750,000 to 1,000,000 CD4+ or CD8+ T cells. The sample belongs to a study of neurological immune-mediated disorders. Study results and limitations: Expansion of TCR clones was greatest in HTLV-1-associated myelopathy and smallest in multiple sclerosis, where it fell below that of healthy controls. It was the repertoires of 18 of 34 multiple sclerosis patients that phylogenetic grouping placed in one related-CDR3 cluster, which is a possible signature.

Each sequencing run yielded over 200 million TCR-beta sequences from 15-18 subjects. In TCRdb, the 5' RACE reads were re-called with MiXCR into one record per CDR3 protein. The sample lists roughly 52,000 distinct CDR3 sequences, more than 5% occurring once. V lost 4 bases, J lost 2 bases, and 12 bases lay in between. Germline V gene lookup returns CDR1 SGHDT and CDR2 YYEEEE. This CDR3 region has 14 residues. Material for sequencing was CD4+ T cells from blood. This receptor was taken from a woman in her late teens or twenties with multiple sclerosis. The chain uses TRBV5-6 and TRBJ1-1; D possibly corresponds to TRBD1 (6 bases). CDR3 in amino acids: CASSLDRYNTEAFF. CDR3 bases: TGTGCCAGCAGCCTGGACAGATATAACACTGAAGCTTTCTTT.